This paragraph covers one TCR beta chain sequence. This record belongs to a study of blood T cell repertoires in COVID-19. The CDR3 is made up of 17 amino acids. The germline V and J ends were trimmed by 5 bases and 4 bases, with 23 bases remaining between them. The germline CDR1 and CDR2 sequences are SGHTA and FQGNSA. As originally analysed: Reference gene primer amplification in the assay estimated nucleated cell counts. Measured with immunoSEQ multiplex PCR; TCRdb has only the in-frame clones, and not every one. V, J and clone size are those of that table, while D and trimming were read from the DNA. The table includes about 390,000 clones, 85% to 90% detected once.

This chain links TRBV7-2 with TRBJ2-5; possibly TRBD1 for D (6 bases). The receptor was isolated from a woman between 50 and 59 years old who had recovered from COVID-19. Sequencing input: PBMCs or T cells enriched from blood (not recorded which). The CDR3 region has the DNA TGTGCCAGCAGCACGTTTAGTAGGCAGGGGAGAGGAGAGACCCAGTACTTC. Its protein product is CASSTFSRQGRGETQYF.